This T cell receptor beta chain was obtained from a study of OX40 agonist ivuxolimab in advanced cancers. V was cut by 4 bases and J by 5 bases, with 11 bases left in between. Germline lookup yields CDR1 MDHEN and CDR2 SYDVKM. The CDR3 runs to 14 residues. Assay: immunoSEQ multiplex PCR; the TCRdb copy retains only in-frame clones and omits some. The table lists approximately 90,000 clones, 70% to 85% of them singletons, with 3.8% in the top ten. Material: CD4+ or CD8+ T cells sorted from blood, obtained in a trial of the OX40 agonist ivuxolimab. This receptor was identified in an adult with an advanced solid tumor such as melanoma, head and neck, liver or kidney cancer. The chain carries TRBV28 and TRBJ2-2; a weak D match, TRBD1 (6 bases). The CDR3 DNA reads as TGTGCCAGCAGTTCGGACAGTGGGACCGGGGAGCTGTTTTTT. It yields the protein CASSSDSGTGELFF. The complete variable domain, with remaining parts taken from reference TRBV28 and TRBJ2-2, reads DVKVTQSSRYLVKRTGEKVFLECVQDMDHENMFWYRQDPGLGLRLIYFSYDVKMKEKGDIPEGYSVSREKKERFSLILESASTNQTSMYLCASSSDSGTGELFFGEGSRLTVL.